One T cell receptor beta chain is described in this entry. This CDR3 spans 14 amino acids. Trimming pared 0 bases from V and 4 bases from J, leaving 8 bases between. CDR1 is SGHRS and CDR2 is YFSETQ in the germline V gene. Measured with immunoSEQ multiplex PCR; TCRdb has only the in-frame clones, and not every one. The sample yields about 160,000 clones, over 80% seen once. These data are taken from a study of cytomegalovirus exposure and HLA in healthy donors. Input material: PBMCs. The chain has TRBV5-1 and TRBJ2-1; tentative D call: TRBD1 (6 bases). This clonotype originated in a man aged 25-40 years in good health and CMV-seropositive. CDR3 DNA: TGCGCCAGCAGCTTGGGACAGGTGTACAATGAGCAGTTCTTC. Translated: CASSLGQVYNEQFF.